Shown below are 15 T cell receptor beta chains from a single sample sequenced in a study of T-cell memory formation after mild COVID-19. TCRdb re-derived calls from the 5' RACE reads in MiXCR, one entry per CDR3 protein. Here the sample spans fewer than 250,000 distinct CDR3 sequences, around 18% being singletons. Sequenced sample: PBMCs or a T cell subset sorted from them (not recorded which). These receptor sequences come from an adult woman who had mild COVID-19 (a few samples of this study predate the infection). Cell type and time point are not known.

V and J are TRBV12-3 or TRBV12-4 and TRBJ1-5, with 9 bases fitting TRBD1. V was clipped by 6 bases and J by 11 bases; unmatched bases: 17. This CDR3 region has 16 residues. The CDR3 sequence is CASSAGSGTGKEAQHF. The DNA for the CDR3 is TGTGCCAGCAGCGCCGGAAGCGGGACAGGGAAAGAGGCCCAGCATTTT.

This clonotype occurred a few times. The chain uses TRBV18 and TRBJ2-3; 7 positions agree with TRBD1. The length of the CDR3 is 14 residues. Germline V lookup: CDR1 KGHSH, CDR2 LQKENI. V lost 8 bases and J lost 3; bases outside the gene matches: 8. The CDR3 DNA reads TGTGCCAGCACCTTTACAGGGGAGACAGATACGCAGTATTTT. Protein sequence: CASTFTGETDTQYF.

This clonotype has a handful of counts. The chain carries TRBV29-1 and TRBJ1-2, with D unclear. From germline, CDR1 is SQVTM and CDR2 ANQGSEA. This CDR3 is 12 amino acids long. V gave up 4 bases and J gave up 4 bases, with 10 bases separating them. The CDR3 bases are TGCAGCGTTGTCTTGGGGTCCTATGGCTACACCTTC. This sequence encodes CSVVLGSYGYTF.

The rearrangement uses TRBV5-1 and TRBJ2-3; 7 nucleotides agree with TRBD2. Losses at the gene ends were 0 bases for V and 4 bases for J; bases not matched to a gene: 14. Germline CDR1 is SGHRS and CDR2 is YFSETQ. The CDR3 contains 18 residues. The CDR3 DNA sequence: TGCGCCAGCAGCTTGGGACCCCTGGGCGGGGGTGACGCAGATACGCAGTATTTT. Residues: CASSLGPLGGGDADTQYF. Full variable domain (rest looked up from reference TRBV5-1 and TRBJ2-3): KAGVTQTPRYLIKTRGQQVTLSCSPISGHRSVSWYQQTPGQGLQFLFEYFSETQRNKGNFPGRFSGRQFSNSRSEMNVSTLELGDSALYLCASSLGPLGGGDADTQYFGPGTRLTVL.

In DNA, the CDR3 is TGTGCCAGCAGCTTAGGGCTGAGGGGGGCCATCACAGATACGCAGTATTTT. Protein: CASSLGLRGAITDTQYF. This chain connects TRBV7-2 to TRBJ2-3; tentatively, D is TRBD1 or TRBD2 (6 bases each). CDR1 and CDR2 from the germline V gene are SGHTA and FQGNSA. The V gene lost 1 base and the J gene lost 2 bases, with 16 bases spanning the gap. The CDR3 contains 17 residues.

Only a few counts were recorded for this clonotype. The chain combines TRBV7-2 with TRBJ2-7; possibly TRBD2 for D (6 bases). Germline assignment: CDR1 SGHTA and CDR2 FQGNSA. V lost 5 bases and J 3 bases, leaving 14 bases between the germline ends. This CDR3 is 14 amino acids long. The CDR3 DNA reads as TGTGCCAGCAGCCCGGCTAGCGTTGTCTACGAGCAGTACTTC. This encodes CASSPASVVYEQYF.

The chain is built from TRBV7-6 and TRBJ2-7, with 9 positions matching TRBD1. This CDR3 contains 16 residues. Germline CDR1 reads SGHVS; CDR2 reads FNYEAQ. After removal of 2 bases from V and 5 bases from J, the junction contained 10 bases not matched to a gene. This CDR3 reads CASSLLVGQGSHEQYF. The CDR3 DNA reads TGTGCCAGCAGCTTACTAGTGGGACAGGGTTCCCACGAGCAGTACTTC.

This sequence joins TRBV4-2 and TRBJ1-1; TRBD1 is a possible D gene (5 bases). The CDR3 extends over 15 amino acids. Trimming removed 4 bases from V and 4 bases from J, with 16 bases in between. Looked up from germline, CDR1 is LGHNA and CDR2 is YNFKEQ. CDR3: CASSRDGGRGTEAFF. CDR3 DNA: TGTGCCAGCAGCCGTGATGGGGGTCGAGGCACTGAAGCTTTCTTT.

This clonotype occurred a few times. The chain links TRBV6-6 to TRBJ1-3, with D maybe TRBD1 (5 bases). V dropped 2 bases and J dropped 0 bases, with 11 bases sitting between them. Germline V gene data show CDR1 as MNHNY and CDR2 as SVGAGI (reference sequence). The CDR3 extends over 16 amino acids. DNA for the CDR3: TGTGCCAGCAGTTACGGACAACCATCCTCTGGAAACACCATATATTTT. Amino acid sequence: CASSYGQPSSGNTIYF.

V usage is TRBV7-8 and J usage is TRBJ2-7, with D unresolved. The V gene's germline CDR1 is SGHVS and CDR2 FQNEAQ. V dropped 1 base and J dropped 2 bases, with 9 bases sitting between them. The CDR3 has 14 amino acids. CDR3 amino acids: CASSLGHLTYEQYF. The DNA of the CDR3 is TGTGCCAGCAGCTTAGGTCACCTAACCTACGAGCAGTACTTC.

This clonotype was observed a handful of times. The chain uses TRBV12-3 or TRBV12-4 and TRBJ2-1; 7 nucleotides match TRBD2. The V and J ends lost 2 bases and 2 bases, in that order; junction bases with no gene match: 6. The CDR3 runs to 16 residues. CDR3 sequence reads: CASSLRRAGTYNEQFF. In nucleotides, the CDR3 is TGTGCCAGCAGTTTACGCCGAGCGGGAACCTACAATGAGCAGTTCTTC.

This clonotype was recorded a few times. The chain recombines TRBV7-6 with TRBJ1-1; TRBD1 matches 9 bases. CDR3 size: 14 residues. V lost 4 bases to trimming and J lost 11 bases; unmatched junction nucleotides: 11. CDR1 is SGHVS and CDR2 is FNYEAQ in the germline V gene. CDR3 protein: CASSSSAQGAPAFF. CDR3 DNA: TGTGCCAGCAGCTCATCGGCACAGGGGGCGCCGGCTTTCTTT.

In its sample, this clonotype was seen many times. The chain recombines TRBV7-8 with TRBJ2-1; D is perhaps TRBD2 (6 bases). The germline V gene has CDR1 SGHVS and CDR2 FQNEAQ. The V and J ends lost 1 base and 3 bases respectively, with 22 bases between them. This CDR3 is built from 19 residues. DNA for the CDR3: TGTGCCAGCAGCTTAGGACGTGGCGGGGCAAGCCGCGGCTACAATGAGCAGTTCTTC. Translated, it gives CASSLGRGGASRGYNEQFF.

The V gene is TRBV6-1, the J gene TRBJ1-1; maybe TRBD1 (5 bases). The CDR3 is made up of 16 amino acids. Between the trimmed V and J ends, which lost 0 bases and 7 bases, there was a span of 18 bases. Germline CDR1 MNHNS, CDR2 SASEGT. In DNA form, the CDR3 reads TGTGCCAGCAGTGAAGCCCTGGGGCTAGGGGCCAATGAAGCTTTCTTT. Residues: CASSEALGLGANEAFF.

This clonotype has just a few counts. This rearrangement joins TRBV12-3 or TRBV12-4 to TRBJ2-2; 9 nucleotides line up with TRBD2. The CDR3 runs 16 residues. J lost 4 bases, V lost 3 bases, and 6 bases had no gene match. The CDR3 coding sequence is TGTGCCAGCAGTTTTTCGGGGACTAGCCGCACCGGGGAGCTGTTTTTT. This encodes CASSFSGTSRTGELFF.